The clone carrying this TCR beta chain has just a few counts. This CDR3 spans 16 amino acids. Germline V gives CDR1 ENHRY, CDR2 SYGVKD. Trimming took 2 bases from V and 6 from J; bases not matched to a gene: 4. This sample is drawn from a study of shared clonotypes between healthy human individuals. Some clones are missing from TCRdb's copy, which holds only in-frame ones; the method was immunoSEQ multiplex PCR. The data show hundreds of thousands of clones, around 73% seen once. It was into CD45RA+ naive and CD45RA-negative memory subsets that the CD4+ cells were split. V and J are TRBV10-3 and TRBJ2-2; 12 bases fit TRBD2. Source material: memory CD4+ T cells sorted from blood. Noted subset: CD45RA-negative fraction. This clonotype originated in a woman younger than 45 in good health. The CDR3 coding sequence is TGTGCCATCAGTGAGGGGACTAGCGGGTGGCCCGGGGAGCTGTTTTTT. Translating it yields CAISEGTSGWPGELFF.